One and the same sample provided the 24 T cell receptor beta chains below, sequenced in a study of Graves' ophthalmopathy and Graves' hyperthyroidism. The authors amplified TCR beta CDR3 regions, and they did so from RNA transcripts for repertoire sequencing. First-round RT-PCR employed HTBI primers, with a second-round multiplex PCR after it. From the multiplex PCR reads, TCRdb called clonotypes with MiXCR, one entry per CDR3 protein. The sample has about 220,000 distinct CDR3 sequences; 20% to 25% are singletons. The sequenced sample was peripheral blood. Receptor source: a woman aged 50 to 60 with Graves' ophthalmopathy.

This clonotype was picked up many times. The chain combines TRBV28 with TRBJ2-7; 7 bases map to TRBD2. The V gene end was trimmed by 5 bases and the J gene end by 6 bases; junction bases not matched to a gene: 16. Looked up from germline, CDR1 is MDHEN and CDR2 is SYDVKM. The CDR3 length is 16 residues. CDR3 in amino acids: CASSDPRPAGGSEQYF. The CDR3 DNA reads TGTGCCAGCAGTGACCCCCGCCCAGCTGGCGGGAGCGAGCAGTACTTC.

In this sample, this clonotype turned up a few times. The junction differs from germline at one of its ends, possibly a read error. The chain recombines TRBV10-1 with TRBJ2-2; D is undetermined. Germline CDR1 reads WNHNN; CDR2 reads SYGVQD (reference sequence). The CDR3 consists of 15 residues. The CDR3 is CASSEEDTNSGELFF. The CDR3 region has the DNA TGCGCCAGCAGTGAGGAAGATACGAACTCCGGGGAGCTGTTTTTT.

The chain is built from TRBV3-1 and TRBJ2-7; TRBD1 matches at 11 bases. The CDR3 loop spans 15 amino acids. The germline CDR1 and CDR2 sequences are LGHDT and YNNKEL (reference sequence). Trimming removed 1 base from V and 4 bases from J; junction bases left unmatched: 3. This CDR3 reads CASSQGTGGSYEQYF. For the CDR3, the DNA is TGTGCCAGCAGCCAAGGGACAGGGGGCAGTTACGAGCAGTACTTC.

The V gene is TRBV5-1, the J gene TRBJ2-2; D perhaps matches TRBD1 (5 bases). Germline V gene data show CDR1 as SGHRS and CDR2 as YFSETQ. CDR3 size: 16 residues. Trimming cost V 0 bases and J 6 bases, with 15 bases left between them. The CDR3 DNA reads as TGCGCCAGCAGCTTGGGAGTGGGGCCCCCCCCCGGGGAGCTGTTTTTT. The encoded protein is CASSLGVGPPPGELFF.

This clonotype was recorded many times. The chain combines TRBV5-1 with TRBJ2-7, with a tentative D call TRBD2 (6 bases). CDR1 is SGHRS and CDR2 is YFSETQ in the germline V gene. Trimming shortened V by 0 bases and J by 5 bases, and 12 bases separated the two germline ends. The CDR3 contains 14 residues. The DNA of the CDR3 is TGCGCCAGCAGCTTGGACGGACGGAGGGACGAGCAGTACTTC. Translating it yields CASSLDGRRDEQYF.

This clonotype was seen repeatedly, ten times or more. The V gene is TRBV12-3 or TRBV12-4, the J gene TRBJ1-5; maybe TRBD1 (5 bases). V was shortened by 7 bases and J by 7 bases, with 14 bases between the two germline ends. This CDR3 region has 13 residues. CDR3: CASTRGTPQPQHF. The CDR3, as DNA: TGTGCCAGCACTAGGGGCACTCCCCAGCCCCAGCATTTT.

This clonotype was counted many times. This rearrangement joins TRBV2 to TRBJ1-5, with TRBD1 matching over 12 bases. The germline V gene encodes CDR1 SNHLY and CDR2 FYNNEI. CDR3 size: 14 residues. The ends lost 5 bases at V and 6 bases at J; junction bases unmatched: 2. CDR3 coding DNA: TGTGCCAGCAGTTGGGACAGGGGGCGTCAGCCCCAGCATTTT. Protein sequence: CASSWDRGRQPQHF.

This clonotype was seen repeatedly, ten times or more. The V call is TRBV29-1, the J call TRBJ1-6, with 8 bases that match TRBD1. CDR3 length equals 13 residues. Germline-derived CDR1 and CDR2 are SQVTM and ANQGSEA. J was trimmed by 8 bases and V by 7 bases; bases with no gene match: 7. As DNA, the CDR3 is TGCAGCGCCACGGACAGGGCTGATTCACCCCTCCACTTT. Translation gives CSATDRADSPLHF.

Of note for this clonotype: A clone one base away is much larger, so this may be a read error. The gene calls are TRBV7-2 and TRBJ2-7, with D perhaps given as TRBD1 or TRBD2 (5 bases each). The CDR3 is 14 residues long. Germline V CDR1 and CDR2: SGHTA, FQGNSA. The CDR3 region has the DNA TGTGCCGGCAGCTTAGAGAGGGGTTCGTGGGAGCAGTACTTC. Translating it yields CAGSLERGSWEQYF. The full variable domain, with the rest looked up from reference TRBV7-2 and TRBJ2-7, is GAGVSQSPSNKVTEKGKDVELRCDPISGHTALYWYRQSLGQGLEFLIYFQGNSAPDKSGLPSDRFSAERTGGSVSTLTIQRTQQEDSAVYLCAGSLERGSWEQYFGPGTRLTVT.

This clonotype was observed at least ten times. The rearrangement uses TRBV10-3 and TRBJ2-7, with 8 bases aligning to TRBD2. Germline-derived CDR1 and CDR2 are ENHRY and SYGVKD. J gave up 4 bases and V 2 bases, and 10 bases lay outside the gene matches. This CDR3 comprises 16 residues. The DNA for the CDR3 is TGTGCCATCAGTGAGGGGGTTTTAGCGGGACGGTACGAGCAGTACTTC. It translates to CAISEGVLAGRYEQYF.

CDR3 residues: CSARVGTFSGNTIYF. For the CDR3, the DNA is TGCAGTGCTAGAGTCGGGACATTCTCTGGAAACACCATATATTTT. The genes are TRBV20-1 and TRBJ1-3; a weak D match, TRBD1 (6 bases). V lost 1 base, J lost 0 bases, and 10 bases lay in between. CDR3 size: 15 residues. CDR1 and CDR2 from the germline V gene are DFQATT and SNEGSKA (reference sequence).

This clonotype was found many times. V and J are TRBV5-1 and TRBJ2-7; tentative D call: TRBD2 (6 bases). This CDR3 region has 13 residues. The V gene lost 4 bases and the J gene lost 7 bases, with 15 bases spanning the gap. The germline CDR1 and CDR2 sequences are SGHRS and YFSETQ. The CDR3 spells CASSSGGKGEQYF. CDR3 DNA: TGCGCCAGCAGCAGCGGCGGGAAGGGTGAGCAGTACTTC.

CDR3 DNA: TGTGCCAGCAGTTACAGCGCGGATAACTATGGCTACACCTTC. This translates into CASSYSADNYGYTF. This chain links TRBV6-5 with TRBJ1-2; D is uncertain. CDR3 length: 14 amino acids. V was pared by 2 bases and J by 1 base, with 8 bases between. Germline CDR1 and CDR2: MNHEY and SVGAGI.

In its sample, this clonotype was seen a few times. V usage is TRBV11-2 and J usage is TRBJ2-3; no reliable D call. Between the trimmed V and J ends, which lost 1 base and 6 bases, there was a span of 5 bases. Germline V gene data show CDR1 as SGHAT and CDR2 as FQNNGV. This CDR3 region has 12 residues. The CDR3 region is CASSLVPDTQYF. The CDR3 nucleotides are TGTGCCAGCAGCTTAGTTCCCGATACGCAGTATTTT.

On this clonotype itself: One base away lies a much larger clone, so this may be a sequencing read error. The chain combines TRBV14 with TRBJ2-7, with D perhaps matching TRBD1 (7 bases). Looked up from germline, CDR1 is SGHDN and CDR2 is FVKESK. The V end lost 2 bases, the J end lost 4 bases, and 12 bases lay between the germline ends. This CDR3 contains 14 residues. The CDR3 loop is CASSQTGDFYEQYF. The DNA of the CDR3 is TGTGCCAGCAGCCAAACAGGGGACTTTTACGAGCAGTACTTC.

The genes are TRBV28 and TRBJ2-5; 8 bases match TRBD2. Trimming at V came to 4 bases and at J to 2 bases, leaving 12 bases not matched to a gene. Germline CDR1 MDHEN, CDR2 SYDVKM. The CDR3 consists of 17 residues. The chain's CDR3 is CASSSYSREVLQETQYF. Here the CDR3 DNA reads TGTGCCAGCAGTTCTTACTCGCGGGAGGTCCTACAAGAGACCCAGTACTTC.

This clonotype has a count of ten or more. This chain connects TRBV6-5 to TRBJ2-7; 8 bases map to TRBD1. CDR1 and CDR2 (germline): MNHEY, SVGAGI. The CDR3 is 16 amino acids. The V gene end was trimmed by 10 bases and the J gene end by 4 bases; junction bases not matched to a gene: 18. The CDR3 DNA is TGTGCCACCAGACCTCTAAGGACAGGGCCAAGATACGAGCAGTACTTC. This sequence encodes CATRPLRTGPRYEQYF.

This clonotype was counted ten times or more. The chain links TRBV20-1 to TRBJ1-1; unclear D gene. Trimming shortened V by 0 bases and J by 6 bases, and 2 bases separated the two germline ends. CDR1 DFQATT and CDR2 SNEGSKA come from the germline V gene (reference sequence). This CDR3 has 10 residues. The CDR3 is CSAREPEAFF. The CDR3 nucleotides are TGCAGTGCTAGAGAGCCTGAAGCTTTCTTT.

The chain uses TRBV11-1 and TRBJ2-6, with D unclear. V was trimmed by 5 bases and J by 0 bases, leaving 17 bases between them. This CDR3 region has 18 residues. Germline lookup yields CDR1 SGHAT and CDR2 FQDESV (reference sequence). CDR3 sequence reads: CASSAGGRRDSGANVLTF. Written as DNA, the CDR3 is TGTGCCAGCAGCGCAGGTGGCAGGAGAGACTCTGGGGCCAACGTCCTGACTTTC.

This clonotype was observed at least ten times. The chain has TRBV6-1 and TRBJ1-1; D remains ambiguous. This CDR3 comprises 11 residues. V lost 8 bases and J lost 4, with 8 bases in between. CDR1 is MNHNS and CDR2 is SASEGT in the germline V gene. CDR3 DNA sequence: TGTGCCAGCGCTCGAGGCACTGAAGCTTTCTTT. This sequence encodes CASARGTEAFF.

This clonotype occurred many times. This chain connects TRBV2 to TRBJ2-7; D might be TRBD1 (5 bases). The ends were cut back, 1 base at V and 2 bases at J, with 9 bases in the middle. Germline CDR1 and CDR2: SNHLY and FYNNEI. The CDR3 is made up of 14 amino acids. The CDR3 DNA is TGTGCCAGCAGTGAAGGACAGTACGCCTACGAGCAGTACTTC. Translated: CASSEGQYAYEQYF.

Comment on this clonotype: The germline gene is not matched at one end of the junction; a read error may be the cause. The chain has TRBV6-5 and TRBJ2-5, with D possibly TRBD2 on 5 matching bases. Germline loops: CDR1 MNHEY, CDR2 SVGAGI. This CDR3 region has 16 residues. The CDR3 sequence: CASSYSFGVRPEPQYF. The CDR3 nucleotides are TGTGCCAGCAGTTATAGTTTCGGGGTTCGACCAGAGCCCCAGTACTTC.

The chain uses TRBV7-2 and TRBJ2-7; D gene ambiguous. Germline V gene sequence: CDR1 SGHTA, CDR2 FQGNSA. The length of the CDR3 is 15 residues. Trimming removed 3 bases from V and 0 bases from J, with 12 bases in between. CDR3 in amino acids: CASSFGWVSSYEQYF. CDR3 DNA: TGTGCCAGCAGCTTTGGCTGGGTGAGCTCCTACGAGCAGTACTTC.

This clonotype was recorded once. Germline is not matched at one junction end, which may reflect a read error. V and J are TRBV10-3 and TRBJ1-5; 7 nucleotides agree with TRBD1. This CDR3 comprises 16 residues. Looked up from germline, CDR1 is ENHRY and CDR2 is SYGVKD. The CDR3 DNA reads TGTGCCATCAGTGGTCAGGGGGAAGGCAGCAATCAGCCCCAGCCTTTT. Translation: CAISGQGEGSNQPQPF.